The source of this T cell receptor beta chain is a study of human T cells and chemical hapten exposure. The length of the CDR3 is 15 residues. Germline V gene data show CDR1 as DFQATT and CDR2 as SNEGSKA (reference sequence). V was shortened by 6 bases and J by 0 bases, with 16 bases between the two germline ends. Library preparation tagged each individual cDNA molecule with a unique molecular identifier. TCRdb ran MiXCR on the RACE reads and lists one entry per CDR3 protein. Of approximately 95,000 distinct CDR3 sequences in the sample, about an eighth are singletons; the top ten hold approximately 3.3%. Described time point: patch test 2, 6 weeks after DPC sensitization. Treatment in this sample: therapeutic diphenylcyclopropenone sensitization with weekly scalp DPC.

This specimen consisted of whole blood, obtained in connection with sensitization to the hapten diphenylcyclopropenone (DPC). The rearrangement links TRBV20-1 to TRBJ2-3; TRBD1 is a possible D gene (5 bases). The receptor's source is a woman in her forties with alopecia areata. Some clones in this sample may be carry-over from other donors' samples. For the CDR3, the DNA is TGCAGTGCGGAGACAGTGGACGGTAGCACAGATACGCAGTATTTT. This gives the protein CSAETVDGSTDTQYF.